This T cell receptor (beta chain) was found in a study of T-cell reconstitution after alpha-beta-depleted transplantation in children. Study-wide results and caveats: There were some patients whose high TCRbeta diversity at day 60 came from surviving recipient T cells and thymic progenitors. Newly produced T cells mostly provided counts and TCRbeta diversity after one year, as hyperexpanded clones declined. Reports say that about two months after transplant, the alpha-beta T cells came out of several hundred graft clones that had expanded.

As to this clonotype: The antigen remains undetermined.

This CDR3 region has 15 residues. Trimming took 8 bases from V and 7 from J; bases not matched to a gene: 13. Germline assignment: CDR1 KGHSH and CDR2 LQKENI. It was with unique molecular identifiers that the TCRbeta library was prepared. Each CDR3 protein gets one entry after TCRdb re-called the PCR reads with MiXCR. The table has 700,000 to 950,000 distinct CDR3 sequences, about 16% seen once; the top ten hold roughly 5%. The rearrangement uses TRBV18 and TRBJ2-1, with 8 bases matching TRBD2. Sequencing used PBMCs, mostly from graft donor cells, obtained 360 days after TCRalphabeta/CD19-depleted stem cell transplant. The sequence was obtained from a male patient younger than 18 who had a stem cell transplant for acute lymphoblastic leukemia, so the T cells may come from the graft donor. CDR3 sequence reads: CASGFGGRLGNEQFF. CDR3 coding DNA: TGTGCCAGCGGATTTGGCGGGAGGTTAGGAAATGAGCAGTTCTTC.